Each of the 4 T cell receptor beta chains below was sequenced from the same sample in a study of blood T cell repertoires in COVID-19. TCRdb's copy holds only in-frame clones and misses some; the assay was immunoSEQ multiplex PCR. Of hundreds of thousands of clones in the sample, 70% to 90% are singletons; the top ten hold about 15%. Input material: PBMCs or T cells enriched from blood (not recorded which). These receptor sequences come from a woman in her 50s with acute COVID-19.

J is TRBJ2-1 and V is TRBV7-2, with D possibly TRBD2 on 6 matching bases. V lost 5 bases to trimming and J lost 10 bases, with 21 bases between them. Per the germline V gene, CDR1 is SGHTA and CDR2 is FQGNSA. The CDR3 has 15 amino acids. CDR3 loop: CASSPAPPGRDEQFF. In DNA form, the CDR3 reads TGTGCCAGCAGCCCTGCCCCCCCCGGGCGGGACGAGCAGTTCTTC.

The V gene is TRBV27, the J gene TRBJ2-7, with a weak D call TRBD2 (5 bases). The CDR3 contains 14 residues. Trimming left V 5 bases short and J 2 bases short, with 13 bases between. The V gene's germline CDR1 is MNHEY and CDR2 SMNVEV (reference sequence). CDR3 nucleotide sequence: TGTGCCAGCAGTCCCCGACGGGGAACCTACGAGCAGTACTTC. It is translated as CASSPRRGTYEQYF.

V and J are TRBV6-5 and TRBJ1-4; D not certain. CDR1 and CDR2 (germline): MNHEY, SVGAGI. CDR3 length equals 12 residues. V was cut by 10 bases and J by 0 bases, with 6 bases left in between. CDR3 region: CATGATNEKLFF. In DNA form, the CDR3 reads TGTGCCACCGGTGCAACTAATGAAAAACTGTTTTTT.

The chain uses TRBV30 and TRBJ2-7; 12 bases are shared with TRBD1. V gave up 5 bases and J gave up 4 bases; unmatched junction bases: 6. This CDR3 comprises 14 residues. The germline gives CDR1 GTSNPN, CDR2 SVGIG (reference sequence). CDR3 in DNA: TGTGCCTGGGCACGGGACAGGGGGCGGTACGAGCAGTACTTC. This sequence encodes CAWARDRGRYEQYF.